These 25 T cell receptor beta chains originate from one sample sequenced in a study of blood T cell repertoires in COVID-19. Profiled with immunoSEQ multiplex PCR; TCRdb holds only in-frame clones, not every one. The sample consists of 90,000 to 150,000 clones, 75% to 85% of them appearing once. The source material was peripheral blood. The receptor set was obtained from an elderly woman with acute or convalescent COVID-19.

CDR3 loop: CASSLGGGAGQHNEQFF. CDR3 nucleotide sequence: TGTGCCAGCAGTTTAGGGGGTGGAGCGGGGCAACACAATGAGCAGTTCTTC. The gene calls are TRBV28 and TRBJ2-1, with 7 bases that match TRBD2. Per germline, CDR1 MDHEN and CDR2 SYDVKM. The CDR3 extends over 17 amino acids. Unmatched junction bases numbered 12, after V lost 2 bases and J lost 5 bases.

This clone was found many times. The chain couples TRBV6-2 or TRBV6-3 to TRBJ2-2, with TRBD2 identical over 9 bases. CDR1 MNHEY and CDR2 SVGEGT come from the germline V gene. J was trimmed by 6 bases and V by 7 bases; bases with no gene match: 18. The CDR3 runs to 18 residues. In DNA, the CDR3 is TGTGCCAGCACCCCTGGTGGCGGGAGGGCCATTATCTCCGGGGAGCTGTTTTTT. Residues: CASTPGGGRAIISGELFF.

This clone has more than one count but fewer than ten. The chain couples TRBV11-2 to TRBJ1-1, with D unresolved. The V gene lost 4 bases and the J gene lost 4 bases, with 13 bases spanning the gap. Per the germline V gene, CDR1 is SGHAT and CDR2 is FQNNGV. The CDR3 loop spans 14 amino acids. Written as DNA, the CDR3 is TGTGCCAGCAGCTCCCCCCGGCTAGGCACTGAAGCTTTCTTT. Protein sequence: CASSSPRLGTEAFF.

The CDR3 region is CASSLEEGVGAFF. In nucleotides, the CDR3 is TGTGCCAGCAGCTTAGAGGAGGGTGTAGGAGCTTTCTTT. This rearrangement joins TRBV7-2 to TRBJ1-1, with D hard to call. V lost 1 base and J 10 bases, leaving 13 bases between the germline ends. The CDR3 length is 13 residues. Per germline, CDR1 SGHTA and CDR2 FQGNSA.

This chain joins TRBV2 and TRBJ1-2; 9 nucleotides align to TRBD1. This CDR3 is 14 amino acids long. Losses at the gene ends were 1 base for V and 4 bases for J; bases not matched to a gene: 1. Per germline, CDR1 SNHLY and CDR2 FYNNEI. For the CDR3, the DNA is TGTGCCAGCAGTGAAGAGACAGGGGGCTATGGCTACACCTTC. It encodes CASSEETGGYGYTF.

Written as DNA, the CDR3 is TGTGCCAGCAGTTACAGGGGGGCCACTGAAGCTTTCTTT. Its protein product is CASSYRGATEAFF. V usage is TRBV12-3 or TRBV12-4 and J usage is TRBJ1-1; 8 nucleotides align to TRBD1. The CDR3 is 13 amino acids. Losses at the gene ends were 4 bases for V and 4 bases for J; bases not matched to a gene: 2.

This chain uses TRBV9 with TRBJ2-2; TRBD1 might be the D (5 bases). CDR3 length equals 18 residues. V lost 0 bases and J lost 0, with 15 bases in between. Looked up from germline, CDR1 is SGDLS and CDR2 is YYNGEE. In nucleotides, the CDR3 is TGTGCCAGCAGCGTAGCCCCAGGGTATGGCGCGAACACCGGGGAGCTGTTTTTT. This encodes CASSVAPGYGANTGELFF.

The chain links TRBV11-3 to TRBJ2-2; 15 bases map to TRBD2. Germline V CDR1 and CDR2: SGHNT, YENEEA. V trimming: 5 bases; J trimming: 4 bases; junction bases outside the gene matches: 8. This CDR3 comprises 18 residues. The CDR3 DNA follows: TGTGCCAGCAGCAACACTTGGGGACTAGCGGGAGGCACCGGGGAGCTGTTTTTT. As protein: CASSNTWGLAGGTGELFF.

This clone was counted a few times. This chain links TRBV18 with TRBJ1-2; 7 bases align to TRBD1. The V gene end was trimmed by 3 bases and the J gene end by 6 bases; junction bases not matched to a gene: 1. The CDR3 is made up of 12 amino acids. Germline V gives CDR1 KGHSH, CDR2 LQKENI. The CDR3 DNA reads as TGTGCCAGCTCACCCGACAGGGATGGCTACACCTTC. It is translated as CASSPDRDGYTF. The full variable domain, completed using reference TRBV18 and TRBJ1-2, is NAGVMQNPRHLVRRRGQEARLRCSPMKGHSHVYWYRQLPEEGLKFMVYLQKENIIDESGMPKERFSAEFPKEGPSILRIQQVVRGDSAAYFCASSPDRDGYTFGSGTRLTVV.

The CDR3, as DNA: TGTGCCAGCAGTTTCAACGAAGGGGTGAAGGGGAGCTACACCTTC. It encodes CASSFNEGVKGSYTF. The rearrangement uses TRBV28 and TRBJ1-2, with TRBD1 as a possible D gene (5 bases). V lost 3 bases, J lost 9 bases, and 20 bases lay in between. This CDR3 region has 15 residues. Germline lookup yields CDR1 MDHEN and CDR2 SYDVKM.

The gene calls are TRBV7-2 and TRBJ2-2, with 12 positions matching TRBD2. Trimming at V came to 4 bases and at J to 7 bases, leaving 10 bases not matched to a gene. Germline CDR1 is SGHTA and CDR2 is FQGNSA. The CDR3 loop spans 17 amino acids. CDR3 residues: CASSSFGLAGKGGELFF. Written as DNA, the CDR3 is TGTGCCAGCAGCTCATTTGGACTAGCGGGAAAGGGCGGGGAGCTGTTTTTT.

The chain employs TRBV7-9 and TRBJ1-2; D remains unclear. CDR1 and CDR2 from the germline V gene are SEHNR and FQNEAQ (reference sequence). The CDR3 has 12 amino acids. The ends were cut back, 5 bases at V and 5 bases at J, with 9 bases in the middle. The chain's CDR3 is CASSEGEYGYTF. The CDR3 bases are TGTGCCAGCAGCGAGGGCGAATATGGCTACACCTTC. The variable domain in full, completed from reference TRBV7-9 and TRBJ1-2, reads DTGVSQNPRHKITKRGQNVTFRCDPISEHNRLYWYRQTLGQGPEFLTYFQNEAQLEKSRLLSDRFSAERPKGSFSTLEIQRTEQGDSAMYLCASSEGEYGYTFGSGTRLTVV.

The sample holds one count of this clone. CDR3 coding DNA: TGTGCCAGCAGCGTACAGGGGGCAAGAGGCTACACCTTC. Its translation: CASSVQGARGYTF. The rearrangement uses TRBV9 and TRBJ1-2; TRBD1 agrees at 8 bases. V lost 1 base and J lost 8; bases outside the gene matches: 4. CDR3 size: 13 residues. Per the germline V gene, CDR1 is SGDLS and CDR2 is YYNGEE.

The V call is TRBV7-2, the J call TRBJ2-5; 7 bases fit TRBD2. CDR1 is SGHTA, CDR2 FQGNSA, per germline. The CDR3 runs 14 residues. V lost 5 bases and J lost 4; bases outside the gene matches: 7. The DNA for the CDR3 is TGTGCCAGCAGCCCGGGACTACTACTAGAGACCCAGTACTTC. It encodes CASSPGLLLETQYF.

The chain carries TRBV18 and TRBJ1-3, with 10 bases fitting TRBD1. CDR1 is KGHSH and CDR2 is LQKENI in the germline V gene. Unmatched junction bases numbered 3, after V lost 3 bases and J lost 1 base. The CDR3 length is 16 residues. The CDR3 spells CASSPGTGDSGNTIYF. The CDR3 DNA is TGTGCCAGCTCACCCGGGACAGGGGATTCTGGAAACACCATATATTTT.

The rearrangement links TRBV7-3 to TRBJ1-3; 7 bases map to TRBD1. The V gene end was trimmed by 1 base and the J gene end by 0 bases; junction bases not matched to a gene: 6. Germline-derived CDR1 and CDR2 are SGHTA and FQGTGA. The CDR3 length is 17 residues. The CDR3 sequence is CASSLRGDRSSGNTIYF. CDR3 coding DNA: TGTGCCAGCAGCTTAAGAGGGGACAGAAGCTCTGGAAACACCATATATTTT.

This CDR3 is CASSALGADTEAFF. DNA of the CDR3: TGTGCCAGCAGTGCACTTGGGGCCGACACTGAAGCTTTCTTT. The chain is built from TRBV2 and TRBJ1-1; D perhaps matches TRBD1 (5 bases). The CDR3 loop spans 14 amino acids. Germline assignment: CDR1 SNHLY and CDR2 FYNNEI. The germline V and J ends were trimmed by 4 bases and 3 bases, with 12 bases remaining between them.

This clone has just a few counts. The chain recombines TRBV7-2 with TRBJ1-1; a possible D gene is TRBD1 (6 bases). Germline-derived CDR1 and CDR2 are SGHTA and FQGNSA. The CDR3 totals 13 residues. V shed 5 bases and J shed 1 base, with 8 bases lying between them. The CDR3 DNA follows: TGTGCCAGCAGCGGACAGCCGAACACTGAAGCTTTCTTT. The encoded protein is CASSGQPNTEAFF.

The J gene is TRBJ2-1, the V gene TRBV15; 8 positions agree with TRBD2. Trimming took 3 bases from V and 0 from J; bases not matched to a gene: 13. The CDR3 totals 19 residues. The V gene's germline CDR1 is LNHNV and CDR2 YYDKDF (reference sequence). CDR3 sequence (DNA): TGTGCCACCAGCAGTCCCTCTAACCTCGGGAGGGCCTCCTACAATGAGCAGTTCTTC. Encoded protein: CATSSPSNLGRASYNEQFF. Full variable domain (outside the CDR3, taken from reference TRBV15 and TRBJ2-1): DAMVIQNPRYQVTQFGKPVTLSCSQTLNHNVMYWYQQKSSQAPKLLFHYYDKDFNNEADTPDNFQSRRPNTSFCFLDIRSPGLGDTAMYLCATSSPSNLGRASYNEQFFGPGTRLTVL.

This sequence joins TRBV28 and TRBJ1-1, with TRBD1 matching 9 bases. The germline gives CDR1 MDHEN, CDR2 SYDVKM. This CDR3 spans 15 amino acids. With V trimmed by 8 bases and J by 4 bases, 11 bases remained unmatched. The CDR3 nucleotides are TGTGCCAGCCGAGTTAACAGGGGGCCCTTCACTGAAGCTTTCTTT. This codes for CASRVNRGPFTEAFF.

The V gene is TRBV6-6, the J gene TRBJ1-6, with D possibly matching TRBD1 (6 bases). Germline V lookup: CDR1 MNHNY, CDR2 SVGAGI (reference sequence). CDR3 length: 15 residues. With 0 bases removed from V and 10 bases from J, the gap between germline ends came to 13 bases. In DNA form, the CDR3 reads TGTGCCAGCAGTTACTCGGCAGGGGCTGGGTCACCCCTCCACTTT. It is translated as CASSYSAGAGSPLHF.

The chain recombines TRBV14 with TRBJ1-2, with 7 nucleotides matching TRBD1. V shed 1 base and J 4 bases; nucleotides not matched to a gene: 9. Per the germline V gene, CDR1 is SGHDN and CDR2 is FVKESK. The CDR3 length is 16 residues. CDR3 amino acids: CASSQGQGGLGYGYTF. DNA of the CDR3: TGTGCCAGCAGCCAAGGTCAGGGGGGCCTAGGCTATGGCTACACCTTC.

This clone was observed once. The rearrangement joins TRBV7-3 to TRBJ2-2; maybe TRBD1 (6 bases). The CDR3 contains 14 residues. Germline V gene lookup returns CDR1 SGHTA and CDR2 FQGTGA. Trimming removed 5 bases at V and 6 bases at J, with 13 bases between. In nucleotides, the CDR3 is TGTGCCAGCAGCCCGGACAGCCCGCCCGGGGAGCTGTTTTTT. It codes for CASSPDSPPGELFF.

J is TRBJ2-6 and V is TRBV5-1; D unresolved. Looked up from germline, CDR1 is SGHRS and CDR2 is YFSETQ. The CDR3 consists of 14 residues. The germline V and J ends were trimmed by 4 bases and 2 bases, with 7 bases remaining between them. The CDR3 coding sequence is TGCGCCAGCAGCCTCGAGACTGGGGCCAACGTCCTGACTTTC. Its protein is CASSLETGANVLTF.

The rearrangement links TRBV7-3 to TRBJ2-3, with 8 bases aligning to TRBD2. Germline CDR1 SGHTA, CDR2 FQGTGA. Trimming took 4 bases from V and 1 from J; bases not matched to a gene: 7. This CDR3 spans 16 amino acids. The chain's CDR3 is CASSSEGRGGTDTQYF. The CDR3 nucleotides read TGTGCCAGCAGCTCCGAGGGGCGGGGGGGCACAGATACGCAGTATTTT.